A single sample gave rise to the 7 T cell receptor beta chains below, sequenced in a study of blood T cell repertoires in COVID-19. Some clones are missing from TCRdb's copy, which holds only in-frame ones; the method was immunoSEQ multiplex PCR. The repertoire holds about 70,000 clones, around three quarters seen once, with around 28% in the top ten. The sample comprised peripheral blood. The receptors shown here come from an elderly woman with active or convalescent COVID-19.

The rearrangement joins TRBV3-1 (or the pseudogene TRBV3-2) to TRBJ1-2; D is undetermined. The CDR3 has 15 amino acids. Looked up from germline, CDR1 is LGHDT and CDR2 is YNNKEL (reference sequence). V was trimmed by 2 bases and J by 0 bases, leaving 10 bases between them. CDR3 loop: CASSQRGRPNYGYTF. In nucleotides, the CDR3 is TGTGCCAGCAGCCAAAGAGGGCGGCCTAACTATGGCTACACCTTC.

This chain connects TRBV6-6 to TRBJ2-1; 11 nucleotides align to TRBD2. Germline V gives CDR1 MNHNY, CDR2 SVGAGI (reference sequence). CDR3 length: 15 residues. The V and J ends lost 5 bases and 9 bases, in that order; junction bases with no gene match: 9. The CDR3, as DNA: TGTGCCAGCAGTAGATTAGCGGGGGGGCTCGGTGAGCAGTTCTTC. Translating it yields CASSRLAGGLGEQFF.

V and J are TRBV18 and TRBJ1-5, with D possibly matching TRBD1 (5 bases). The ends were cut back, 1 base at V and 1 base at J, with 11 bases in the middle. In germline, CDR1 is KGHSH, CDR2 LQKENI. CDR3 length: 16 residues. In DNA form, the CDR3 reads TGTGCCAGCTCACCACGGGAGGCAGGGAGCAATCAGCCCCAGCATTTT. Protein: CASSPREAGSNQPQHF.

The chain uses TRBV2 and TRBJ2-5; 8 bases are a match to TRBD1. This CDR3 has 14 amino acids. Germline V gene data show CDR1 as SNHLY and CDR2 as FYNNEI. With 1 base clipped from V and 2 bases from J, the junction kept 0 bases outside the gene matches. The chain's CDR3 is CASSEDRGQETQYF. The CDR3 DNA reads as TGTGCCAGCAGTGAAGACAGGGGGCAAGAGACCCAGTACTTC. The variable domain in full, with the rest retrieved from reference TRBV2 and TRBJ2-5, is EPEVTQTPSHQVTQMGQEVILRCVPISNHLYFYWYRQILGQKVEFLVSFYNNEISEKSEIFDDQFSVERPDGSNFTLKIRSTKLEDSAMYFCASSEDRGQETQYFGPGTRLLVL.

The V call is TRBV5-1, the J call TRBJ1-1, with D maybe TRBD1 (6 bases). This CDR3 contains 14 residues. V lost 1 base and J 3 bases, leaving 10 bases between the germline ends. Germline assignment: CDR1 SGHRS and CDR2 YFSETQ. CDR3 protein: CASSLLQGDTEAFF. CDR3 DNA: TGCGCCAGCAGCTTGTTACAGGGTGACACTGAAGCTTTCTTT.

This rearrangement joins TRBV12-3 or TRBV12-4 to TRBJ1-1, with a possible D match to TRBD1 (6 bases). The CDR3 loop spans 13 amino acids. Trimming cost V 6 bases and J 1 base, with 9 bases left between them. The CDR3 DNA is TGTGCCAGCAGCCTCAGGGGGAACACTGAAGCTTTCTTT. It codes for CASSLRGNTEAFF.

Notes on this clone: The sample carries other DNA sequences with the same CDR3. V is TRBV7-2 and J is TRBJ1-2; 9 bases agree with TRBD1. Germline assignment: CDR1 SGHTA and CDR2 FQGNSA. V lost 4 bases, J lost 5 bases, and 2 bases stayed unmatched. The CDR3 has 13 residues. CDR3 coding DNA: TGTGCCAGCAGCTCGACAGGGGGTTATGGCTACACCTTC. This codes for CASSSTGGYGYTF.